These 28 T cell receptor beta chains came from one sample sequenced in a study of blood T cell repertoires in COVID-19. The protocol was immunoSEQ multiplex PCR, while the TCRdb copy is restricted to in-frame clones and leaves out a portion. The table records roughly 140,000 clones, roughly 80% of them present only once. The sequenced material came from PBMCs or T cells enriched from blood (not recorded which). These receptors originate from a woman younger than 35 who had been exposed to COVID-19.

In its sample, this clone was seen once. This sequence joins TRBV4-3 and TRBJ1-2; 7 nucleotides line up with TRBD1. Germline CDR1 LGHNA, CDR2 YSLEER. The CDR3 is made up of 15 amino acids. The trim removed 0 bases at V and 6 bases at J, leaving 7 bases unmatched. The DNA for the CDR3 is TGCGCCAGCAGCCAAGATGGACGACAGGGTGATGGCTACACCTTC. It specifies CASSQDGRQGDGYTF.

Here the CDR3 reads CASSQRTGNTIYF. In DNA, the CDR3 is TGTGCCAGCAGCCAAAGGACAGGGAACACCATATATTTT. The chain is built from TRBV3-1 (or the pseudogene TRBV3-2) and TRBJ1-3, with 8 bases matching TRBD1. The ends lost 2 bases at V and 7 bases at J; junction bases unmatched: 1. The CDR3 has 13 residues. Germline CDR1 is LGHDT and CDR2 is YNNKEL (reference sequence).

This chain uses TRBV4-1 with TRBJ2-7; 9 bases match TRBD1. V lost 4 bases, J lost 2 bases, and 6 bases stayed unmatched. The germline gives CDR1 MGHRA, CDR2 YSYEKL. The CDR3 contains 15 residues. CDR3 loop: CASSRSRQGAYEQYF. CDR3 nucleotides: TGCGCCAGCAGCCGATCACGACAGGGGGCCTACGAGCAGTACTTC.

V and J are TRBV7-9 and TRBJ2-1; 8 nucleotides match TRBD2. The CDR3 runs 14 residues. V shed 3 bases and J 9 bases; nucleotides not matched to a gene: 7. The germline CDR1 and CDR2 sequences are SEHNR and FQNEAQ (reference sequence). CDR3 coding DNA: TGTGCCAGCAGCTTTGTCGGGAGGGCCATTGAGCAGTTCTTC. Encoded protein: CASSFVGRAIEQFF.

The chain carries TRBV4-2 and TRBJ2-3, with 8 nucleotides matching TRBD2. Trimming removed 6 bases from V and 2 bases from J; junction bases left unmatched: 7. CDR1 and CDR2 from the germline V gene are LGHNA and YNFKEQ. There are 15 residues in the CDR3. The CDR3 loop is CASRSGGQNTDTQYF. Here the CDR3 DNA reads TGTGCCAGCAGATCGGGGGGGCAAAACACAGATACGCAGTATTTT.

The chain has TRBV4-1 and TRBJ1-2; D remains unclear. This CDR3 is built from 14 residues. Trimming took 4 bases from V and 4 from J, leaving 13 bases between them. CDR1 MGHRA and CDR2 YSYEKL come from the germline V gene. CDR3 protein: CASSRMTSPYGYTF. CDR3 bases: TGCGCCAGCAGCCGTATGACAAGCCCCTATGGCTACACCTTC.

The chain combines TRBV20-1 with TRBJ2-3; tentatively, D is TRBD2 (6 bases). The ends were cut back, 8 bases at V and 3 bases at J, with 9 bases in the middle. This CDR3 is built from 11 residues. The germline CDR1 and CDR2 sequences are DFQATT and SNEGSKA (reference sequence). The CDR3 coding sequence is TGCAGTTTGGAGGGTACAGATACGCAGTATTTT. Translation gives CSLEGTDTQYF.

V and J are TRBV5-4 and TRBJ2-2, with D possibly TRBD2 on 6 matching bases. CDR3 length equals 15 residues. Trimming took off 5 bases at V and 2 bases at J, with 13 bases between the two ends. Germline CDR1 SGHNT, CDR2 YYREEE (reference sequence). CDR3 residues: CASRPTGDNTGELFF. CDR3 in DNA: TGTGCCAGCAGGCCTACGGGAGATAACACCGGGGAGCTGTTTTTT.

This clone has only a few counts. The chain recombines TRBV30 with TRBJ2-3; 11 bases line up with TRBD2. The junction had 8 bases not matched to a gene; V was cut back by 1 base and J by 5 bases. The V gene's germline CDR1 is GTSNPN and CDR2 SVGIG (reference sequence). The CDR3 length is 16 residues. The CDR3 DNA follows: TGTGCCTGGAGTGCTAGACTAGCGGGATTTGTAGATACGCAGTATTTT. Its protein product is CAWSARLAGFVDTQYF.

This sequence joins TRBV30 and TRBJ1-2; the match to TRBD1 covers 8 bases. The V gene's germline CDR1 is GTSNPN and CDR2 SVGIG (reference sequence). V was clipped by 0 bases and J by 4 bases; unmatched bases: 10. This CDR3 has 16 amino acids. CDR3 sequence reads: CAWSVRGQGATYGYTF. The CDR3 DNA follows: TGTGCCTGGAGTGTTCGAGGACAGGGAGCCACCTATGGCTACACCTTC.

CDR3 nucleotide sequence: TGCGCCAGCAGCCAACAACCACAGGGGGAGATGAACACTGAAGCTTTCTTT. It translates to CASSQQPQGEMNTEAFF. This chain connects TRBV4-1 to TRBJ1-1; TRBD1 aligns across 8 bases. Germline V CDR1 and CDR2: MGHRA, YSYEKL. There are 17 residues in the CDR3. J lost 0 bases, V lost 2 bases, and 8 bases had no gene match.

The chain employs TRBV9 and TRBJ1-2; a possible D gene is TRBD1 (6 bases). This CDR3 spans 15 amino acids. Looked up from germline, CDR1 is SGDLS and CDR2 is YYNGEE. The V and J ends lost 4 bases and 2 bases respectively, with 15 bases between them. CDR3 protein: CASSPREGVNYGYTF. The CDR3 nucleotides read TGTGCCAGCAGCCCCCGGGAGGGGGTGAACTATGGCTACACCTTC.

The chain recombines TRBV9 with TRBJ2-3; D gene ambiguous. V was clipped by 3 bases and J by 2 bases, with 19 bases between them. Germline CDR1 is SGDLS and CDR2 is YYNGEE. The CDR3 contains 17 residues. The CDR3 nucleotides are TGTGCCAGCAGCGCCAGTAGGTCGTCGGGTCCCACAGATACGCAGTATTTT. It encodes CASSASRSSGPTDTQYF.

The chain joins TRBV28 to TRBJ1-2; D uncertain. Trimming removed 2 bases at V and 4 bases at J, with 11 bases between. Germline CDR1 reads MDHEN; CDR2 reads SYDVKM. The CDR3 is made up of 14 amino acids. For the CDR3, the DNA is TGTGCCAGCAGTTTAGCCGGAGGAGCCTATGGCTACACCTTC. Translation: CASSLAGGAYGYTF.

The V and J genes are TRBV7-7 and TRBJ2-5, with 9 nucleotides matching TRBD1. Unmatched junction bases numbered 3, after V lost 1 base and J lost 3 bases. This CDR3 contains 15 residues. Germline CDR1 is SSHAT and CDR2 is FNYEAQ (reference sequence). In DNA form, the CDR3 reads TGTGCCAGCAGCTTAGGGGACAGGGATGAAGAGACCCAGTACTTC. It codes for CASSLGDRDEETQYF.

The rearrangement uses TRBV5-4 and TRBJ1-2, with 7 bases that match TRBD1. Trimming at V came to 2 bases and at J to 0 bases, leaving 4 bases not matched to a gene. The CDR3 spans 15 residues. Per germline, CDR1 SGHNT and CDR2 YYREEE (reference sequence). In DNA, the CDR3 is TGTGCCAGCAGCTTCGGGGACAGACCTAACTATGGCTACACCTTC. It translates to CASSFGDRPNYGYTF.

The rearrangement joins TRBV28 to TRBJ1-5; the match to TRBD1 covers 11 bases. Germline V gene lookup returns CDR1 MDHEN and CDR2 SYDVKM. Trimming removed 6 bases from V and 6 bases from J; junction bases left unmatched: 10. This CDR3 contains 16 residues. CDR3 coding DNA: TGTGCCAGCAGATTTTTTGAGGGGACAGGGGGTCAGCCCCAGCATTTT. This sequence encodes CASRFFEGTGGQPQHF. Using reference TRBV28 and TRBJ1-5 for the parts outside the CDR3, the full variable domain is DVKVTQSSRYLVKRTGEKVFLECVQDMDHENMFWYRQDPGLGLRLIYFSYDVKMKEKGDIPEGYSVSREKKERFSLILESASTNQTSMYLCASRFFEGTGGQPQHFGDGTRLSIL.

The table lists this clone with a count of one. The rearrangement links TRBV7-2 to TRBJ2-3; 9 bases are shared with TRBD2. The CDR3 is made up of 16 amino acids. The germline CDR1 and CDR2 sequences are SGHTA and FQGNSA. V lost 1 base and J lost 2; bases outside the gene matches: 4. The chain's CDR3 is CASSLGGGRATDTQYF. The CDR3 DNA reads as TGTGCCAGCAGCTTAGGGGGCGGGAGGGCCACAGATACGCAGTATTTT.

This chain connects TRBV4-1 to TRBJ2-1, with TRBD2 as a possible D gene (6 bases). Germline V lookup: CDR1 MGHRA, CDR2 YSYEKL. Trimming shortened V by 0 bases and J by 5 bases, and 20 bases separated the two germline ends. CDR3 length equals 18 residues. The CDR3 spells CASSQEVRAAGHHNEQFF. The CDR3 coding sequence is TGCGCCAGCAGCCAAGAGGTGCGAGCAGCGGGCCATCACAATGAGCAGTTCTTC.

The CDR3 here is CASSHRLAGAPDGGGELFF. CDR3 DNA: TGTGCCAGCAGCCACCGACTAGCGGGAGCCCCGGACGGCGGCGGGGAGCTGTTTTTT. The rearrangement links TRBV4-2 to TRBJ2-2, with TRBD2 matching over 12 bases. V lost 3 bases to trimming and J lost 7 bases; unmatched junction nucleotides: 15. The CDR3 sequence is 19 residues long. Germline V gives CDR1 LGHNA, CDR2 YNFKEQ.

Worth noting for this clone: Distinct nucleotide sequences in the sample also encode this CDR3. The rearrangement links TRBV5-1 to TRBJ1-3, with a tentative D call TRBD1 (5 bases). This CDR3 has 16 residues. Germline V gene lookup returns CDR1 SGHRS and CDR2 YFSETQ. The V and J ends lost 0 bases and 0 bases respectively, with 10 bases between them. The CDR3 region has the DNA TGCGCCAGCAGCTTGGGGGACTCATACTCTGGAAACACCATATATTTT. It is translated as CASSLGDSYSGNTIYF.

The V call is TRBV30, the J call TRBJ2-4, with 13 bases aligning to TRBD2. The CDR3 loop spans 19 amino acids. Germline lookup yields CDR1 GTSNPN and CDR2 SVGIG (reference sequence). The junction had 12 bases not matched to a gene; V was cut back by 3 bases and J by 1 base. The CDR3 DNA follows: TGTGCCTGGAGGCAGACTAGCGGGAGGCTTGGAGGGGCCAAAAACATTCAGTACTTC. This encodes CAWRQTSGRLGGAKNIQYF. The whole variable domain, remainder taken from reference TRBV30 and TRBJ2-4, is SQTIHQWPATLVQPVGSPLSLECTVEGTSNPNLYWYRQAAGRGLQLLFYSVGIGQISSEVPQNLSASRPQDRQFILSSKKLLLSDSGFYLCAWRQTSGRLGGAKNIQYFGAGTRLSVL.

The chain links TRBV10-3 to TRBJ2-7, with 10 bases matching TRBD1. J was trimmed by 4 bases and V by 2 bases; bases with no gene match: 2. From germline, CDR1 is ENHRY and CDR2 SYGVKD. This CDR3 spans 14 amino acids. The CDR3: CAISEGQGVYEQYF. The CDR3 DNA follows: TGTGCCATCAGTGAGGGACAGGGGGTTTACGAGCAGTACTTC.

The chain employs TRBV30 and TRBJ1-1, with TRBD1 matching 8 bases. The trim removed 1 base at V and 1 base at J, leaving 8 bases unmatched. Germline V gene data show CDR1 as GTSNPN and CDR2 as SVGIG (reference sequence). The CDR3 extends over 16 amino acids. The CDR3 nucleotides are TGTGCCTGGAGTGCCGCCAGGGGGCTAAGGAACACTGAAGCTTTCTTT. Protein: CAWSAARGLRNTEAFF.

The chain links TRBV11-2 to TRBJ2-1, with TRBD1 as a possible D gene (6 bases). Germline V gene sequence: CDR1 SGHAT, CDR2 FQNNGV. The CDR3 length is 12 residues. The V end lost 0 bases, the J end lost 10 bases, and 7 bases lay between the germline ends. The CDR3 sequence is CASSLDTGEQFF. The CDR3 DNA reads TGTGCCAGCAGCTTAGACACAGGGGAGCAGTTCTTC. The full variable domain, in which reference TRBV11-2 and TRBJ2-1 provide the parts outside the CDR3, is EAGVAQSPRYKIIEKRQSVAFWCNPISGHATLYWYQQILGQGPKLLIQFQNNGVVDDSQLPKDRFSAERLKGVDSTLKIQPAKLEDSAVYLCASSLDTGEQFFGPGTRLTVL.

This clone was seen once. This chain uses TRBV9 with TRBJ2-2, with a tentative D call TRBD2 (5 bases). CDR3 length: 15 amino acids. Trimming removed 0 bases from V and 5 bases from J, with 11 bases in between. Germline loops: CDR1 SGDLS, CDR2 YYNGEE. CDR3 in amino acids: CASSVGREWTGELFF. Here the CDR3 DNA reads TGTGCCAGCAGCGTAGGAAGGGAGTGGACCGGGGAGCTGTTTTTT.

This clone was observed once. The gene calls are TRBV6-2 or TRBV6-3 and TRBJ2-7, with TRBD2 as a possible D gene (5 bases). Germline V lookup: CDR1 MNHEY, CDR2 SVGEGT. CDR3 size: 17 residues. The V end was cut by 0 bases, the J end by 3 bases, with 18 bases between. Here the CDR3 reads CASSYSSQDPGGYEQYF. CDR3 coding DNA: TGTGCCAGCAGTTACTCTTCCCAGGACCCTGGAGGCTACGAGCAGTACTTC.

CDR3 in DNA: TGTGCCAGTAGTATACGGACTAGCGGAGTCTCCTACAATGAGCAGTTCTTC. This sequence encodes CASSIRTSGVSYNEQFF. V and J are TRBV19 and TRBJ2-1, with TRBD2 identical over 10 bases. CDR1 and CDR2 (germline): LNHDA, SQIVND (reference sequence). Unmatched junction bases numbered 4, after V lost 2 bases and J lost 0 bases. The CDR3 has 17 amino acids.